In this sample, the clone carrying this TCR beta chain turned up many times. No antigen is known for it. RNA transcripts yielded amplified TCR beta CDR3 regions. Primed by the HTBI set, a first-round RT-PCR was run on the TCR CDR3. MiXCR, run by TCRdb on the multiplex PCR reads, gives a single entry per CDR3 protein. The sample holds about 620,000 distinct CDR3 sequences, around 15% seen once. The germline V and J ends were trimmed by 6 bases and 3 bases, with 11 bases remaining between them. This CDR3 has 13 amino acids. Germline CDR1 and CDR2: MDHEN and SYDVKM. Absent ophthalmopathy progression within 18 months defined stable Graves' hyperthyroidism. Around 10 ml fresh peripheral blood yielded the PBMCs. The data stem from a study of T cells in Graves' hyperthyroidism and ophthalmopathy. Study-wide points: Most clonotypes that expanded in the thyroid above 0.001 also showed up in blood.

This chain links TRBV28 with TRBJ1-1; no reliable D call. Sequenced material: blood. The sequence came from a woman in her twenties or thirties with Graves' hyperthyroidism. CDR3 nucleotides: TGTGCCAGCAGCTTAATGGGGTACACTGAAGCTTTCTTT. This sequence encodes CASSLMGYTEAFF.